Detailed here is one T cell receptor (beta chain). Profiling relied on immunoSEQ multiplex PCR, and the TCRdb table lists in-frame clones only, not all of them. The sample yields 390,000 or so clones, approximately 92% seen once. This sample was taken from a study of control samples from healthy donors and cancer patients. The germline V gene encodes CDR1 MNHEY and CDR2 SMNVEV (reference sequence). The CDR3 is made up of 14 amino acids. The J segment lost 3 bases and the V segment lost 9 bases, leaving 7 bases of the junction unmatched. The source is a man in his forties with head and neck cancer. The sample consisted of PBMCs. This chain joins TRBV27 and TRBJ2-5, with 10 positions matching TRBD2. The CDR3: CASRRLAGEETQYF. CDR3 DNA: TGTGCCAGTAGGAGGCTAGCGGGAGAAGAGACCCAGTACTTC.